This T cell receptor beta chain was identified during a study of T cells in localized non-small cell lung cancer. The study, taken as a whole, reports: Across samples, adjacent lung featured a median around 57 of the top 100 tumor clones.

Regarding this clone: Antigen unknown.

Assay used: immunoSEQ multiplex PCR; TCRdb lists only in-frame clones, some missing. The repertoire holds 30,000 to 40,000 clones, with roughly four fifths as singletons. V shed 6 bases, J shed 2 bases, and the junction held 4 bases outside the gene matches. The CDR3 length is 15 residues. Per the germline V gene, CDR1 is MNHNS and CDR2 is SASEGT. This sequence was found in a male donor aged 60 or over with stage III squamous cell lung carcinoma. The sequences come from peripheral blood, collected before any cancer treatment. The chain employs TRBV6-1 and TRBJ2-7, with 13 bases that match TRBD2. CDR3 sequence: CASRELAGGPYEQYF. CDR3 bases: TGTGCCAGCAGGGAACTAGCGGGAGGGCCCTACGAGCAGTACTTC.